This TCR beta chain is drawn from a study of radiotherapy plus CTLA-4 blockade in lung cancer. Whole-study findings and limits: Interferon-beta, together with early blood T cell clone dynamics, reportedly best predicted response. Subsequent to radiotherapy plus ipilimumab, tumor-derived TCR clones underwent expansion in blood.

CDR1 LGHNT and CDR2 FRNRAP come from the germline V gene. This CDR3 has 13 residues. Trimming removed 1 base from V and 0 bases from J, with 3 bases in between. Those with chemo-refractory metastatic non-small-cell lung cancer were treated with focal radiation combined with CTLA-4 blockade using ipilimumab. Worth noting for this clone: The antigen is unknown.

The data were produced by immunoSEQ multiplex PCR, yet TCRdb's version contains in-frame clones alone and is incomplete. This table has 90,000 to 95,000 clones, 83% appearing once. This receptor was taken from a human donor with non-small cell lung cancer who had stable disease on radiotherapy plus ipilimumab. Sequences were derived from peripheral blood, sampled from a patient treated with radiotherapy plus ipilimumab. This chain links TRBV12-5 with TRBJ1-1, with D unclear. The DNA of the CDR3 is TGTGCTAGTGGTTTGGAGATGAACACTGAAGCTTTCTTT. It codes for CASGLEMNTEAFF.